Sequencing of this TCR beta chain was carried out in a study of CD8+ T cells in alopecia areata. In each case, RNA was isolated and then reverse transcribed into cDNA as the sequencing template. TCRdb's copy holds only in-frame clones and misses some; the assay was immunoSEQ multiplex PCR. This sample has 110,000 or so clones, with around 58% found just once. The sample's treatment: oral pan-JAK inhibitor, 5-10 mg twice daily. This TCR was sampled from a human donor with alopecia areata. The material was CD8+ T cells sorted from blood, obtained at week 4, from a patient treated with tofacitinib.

The CDR3 DNA reads as TGTGCCAGCAGCTTAGGAGAAGGGGAGCAGTTCTTC. Its translation: CASSLGEGEQFF. V is TRBV7-9 and J is TRBJ2-1, with no clear D. The germline CDR1 and CDR2 sequences are SEHNR and FQNEAQ (reference sequence). V lost 1 base, J lost 10 bases, and 8 bases lay in between. The CDR3 is 12 residues long.